Below are 32 T cell receptor beta chains sequenced from a single sample in a study of T and B cells in COVID-19 patients (dated by TCRdb to 2018 to 2021). Sequencing relied on an Illumina MiSeq. Multiplex PCR with BIOMED2 TRB-A/B primer pools was used to amplify the TRB rearrangements. The public reads were quality trimmed at Q25 with fastp and then assembled into clones with MiXCR by TCRdb, keeping productive beta chains. Entries are consolidated by CDR3 protein sequence, retaining the most common genes and DNA. This sample holds about 8,200 distinct CDR3 sequences; around 40% were observed only once. The ten top clones hold over 2.5% of the sample. TRB repertoires were amplified using roughly 250-500 ng of genomic DNA isolated from blood. Source material: blood. The receptors stem from a human donor who had recovered from COVID-19.

This clonotype is medium-sized. The chain has TRBV6-5 and TRBJ2-2; 9 positions agree with TRBD1. The length of the CDR3 is 15 residues. With 9 bases clipped from V and 3 bases from J, the junction kept 8 bases outside the gene matches. The V gene's germline CDR1 is MNHEY and CDR2 SVGAGI. This chain's CDR3 is CASRRGDRDTGELFF. The CDR3 DNA reads as TGTGCCAGTAGACGCGGGGACAGGGACACCGGGGAGCTGTTTTTT.

A few counts support this clonotype. The V call is TRBV5-4, the J call TRBJ2-7; D is ambiguous. The germline CDR1 and CDR2 sequences are SGHNT and YYREEE (reference sequence). The CDR3 runs to 12 residues. V was trimmed by 2 bases and J by 3 bases, leaving 6 bases between them. The CDR3, as DNA: TGTGCCAGCAGCTTCTCGGGCTACGAGCAGTACTTC. It encodes CASSFSGYEQYF. Looking up the rest from reference TRBV5-4 and TRBJ2-7 gives the full variable domain: ETGVTQSPTHLIKTRGQQVTLRCSSQSGHNTVSWYQQALGQGPQFIFQYYREEENGRGNFPPRFSGLQFPNYSSELNVNALELDDSALYLCASSFSGYEQYFGPGTRLTVT.

This clonotype was observed a few times. CDR3 sequence: CASSYLTTDTQYF. CDR3 DNA sequence: TGTGCCAGCAGTTACCTTACCACAGATACGCAGTATTTT. V is TRBV6-6 and J is TRBJ2-3; D is uncertain. The CDR3 is made up of 13 amino acids. Germline lookup yields CDR1 MNHNY and CDR2 SVGAGI (reference sequence). The V and J ends lost 2 bases and 2 bases respectively, with 5 bases between them.

The rearrangement joins TRBV7-2 to TRBJ2-3; possible D gene TRBD2, 5 bases. The length of the CDR3 is 15 residues. Germline V gene lookup returns CDR1 SGHTA and CDR2 FQGNSA. V lost 0 bases to trimming and J lost 6 bases, with 13 bases between them. The CDR3 region is CASSLAPLAPDTQYF. The CDR3 DNA sequence: TGTGCCAGCAGCTTAGCGCCGCTAGCCCCGGATACGCAGTATTTT.

This clonotype was detected only a few times. This chain joins TRBV27 and TRBJ2-2, with 11 positions matching TRBD2. The germline gives CDR1 MNHEY, CDR2 SMNVEV (reference sequence). There are 20 residues in the CDR3. After removal of 5 bases from V and 1 base from J, the junction contained 15 bases not matched to a gene. The CDR3 reads CASSPWRGLAGGLNTGELFF. DNA of the CDR3: TGTGCCAGCAGTCCCTGGAGGGGGCTAGCGGGGGGATTGAACACCGGGGAGCTGTTTTTT.

This clonotype was picked up a small number of times. For the CDR3, the DNA is TGTGCCAGCAGCTTGGTCGGGGAAGAGACCCAGTACTTC. Encoded protein: CASSLVGEETQYF. This chain uses TRBV5-5 with TRBJ2-5, with a tentative D call TRBD2 (5 bases). Trimming shortened V by 0 bases and J by 3 bases, and 6 bases separated the two germline ends. The CDR3 covers 13 residues. The germline V gene has CDR1 SGHKS and CDR2 YYEKEE (reference sequence).

Turning to this clonotype: The conserved phenylalanine or tryptophan normally closing the CDR3 is absent here, so this likely arose from a read error. This chain joins TRBV15 and TRBJ2-1; 9 bases map to TRBD1. The CDR3 length is 18 residues. Germline V CDR1 and CDR2: LNHNV, YYDKDF (reference sequence). V was clipped by 1 base and J by 6 bases; unmatched bases: 13. The DNA of the CDR3 is TGTGCCACCAGCAGAGGGGGGTGGAAGACAGGGGGTGGCAATGAGCAGTTCCTC. Its protein is CATSRGGWKTGGGNEQFL.

V usage is TRBV12-3 or TRBV12-4 and J usage is TRBJ2-1; maybe TRBD1 (5 bases). Trimming pared 5 bases from V and 4 bases from J, leaving 12 bases between. The CDR3 is 14 residues long. CDR3 nucleotides: TGTGCCAGCAGTCCACCTAGACAGTACAATGAGCAGTTCTTC. Its translation is CASSPPRQYNEQFF.

Worth noting for this clonotype: A much larger clone sits a single nucleotide away, making a read error possible. V usage is TRBV19 and J usage is TRBJ2-1; 10 bases are a match to TRBD1. Germline lookup yields CDR1 LNHDA and CDR2 SQIVND (reference sequence). V shed 6 bases, J shed 6 bases, and the junction held 8 bases outside the gene matches. This CDR3 is built from 15 residues. The CDR3: CASRGRQGAVNEQFF. The DNA of the CDR3 is TGTGCCAGTAGAGGACGACAGGGGGCGGTCAATGAGCAGTTCTTC.

The chain recombines TRBV6-4 with TRBJ1-6; D not certain. The ends were cut back, 4 bases at V and 6 bases at J, with 13 bases in the middle. The length of the CDR3 is 15 residues. Germline CDR1 MRHNA, CDR2 SNTAGT. The CDR3 reads CASSVGLAVNSPLHF. In DNA form, the CDR3 reads TGTGCCAGCAGTGTAGGTCTGGCAGTTAATTCACCCCTCCACTTT.

Only a few counts were recorded for this clonotype. The V call is TRBV5-6, the J call TRBJ2-3; 8 positions match TRBD2. This CDR3 comprises 16 residues. Germline CDR1 reads SGHDT; CDR2 reads YYEEEE. The V and J ends lost 0 bases and 4 bases, in that order; junction bases with no gene match: 7. The DNA of the CDR3 is TGTGCCAGCAGCTTGGCGGCGGGGGGCCTCCCAGATACGCAGTATTTT. Amino acids: CASSLAAGGLPDTQYF.

This clonotype is a singleton in its sample. V gene TRBV19 combines with J gene TRBJ1-1; 7 bases map to TRBD1. Germline CDR1 reads LNHDA; CDR2 reads SQIVND (reference sequence). V dropped 5 bases and J dropped 5; count of bases not matched to a gene: 2. This CDR3 contains 12 residues. The CDR3 coding sequence is TGTGCCAGTAGTTACAGGGGAACTGAAGCTTTCTTT. Protein sequence: CASSYRGTEAFF.

This chain connects TRBV6-5 to TRBJ2-2, with TRBD2 matching 9 bases. The CDR3 spans 14 residues. V shed 6 bases and J 6 bases; nucleotides not matched to a gene: 5. The germline CDR1 and CDR2 sequences are MNHEY and SVGAGI. This chain's CDR3 is CASRGSGSSGELFF. The CDR3 DNA sequence: TGTGCCAGCAGAGGTAGCGGGAGTTCCGGGGAGCTGTTTTTT.

Judged by abundance, this clonotype is medium-sized. The rearrangement uses TRBV19 and TRBJ2-1; 7 bases are shared with TRBD1. The CDR3 length is 17 residues. Per the germline V gene, CDR1 is LNHDA and CDR2 is SQIVND (reference sequence). Trimming removed 4 bases from V and 7 bases from J; junction bases left unmatched: 16. The CDR3 sequence is CASSKGAIWAFENEQFF. The DNA of the CDR3 is TGTGCCAGTAGTAAGGGGGCAATATGGGCCTTCGAGAATGAGCAGTTCTTC.

This clonotype came up a few times. The chain uses TRBV11-2 and TRBJ2-3; 9 nucleotides agree with TRBD2. Per germline, CDR1 SGHAT and CDR2 FQNNGV. The CDR3 is 17 residues long. V gave up 5 bases and J gave up 0 bases; unmatched junction bases: 9. CDR3 coding DNA: TGTGCCAGCAGCCTTTTAGCGGGGGCCTTTAGCACAGATACGCAGTATTTT. Its protein is CASSLLAGAFSTDTQYF. Together with reference TRBV11-2 and TRBJ2-3, the CDR3 gives the full variable domain: EAGVAQSPRYKIIEKRQSVAFWCNPISGHATLYWYQQILGQGPKLLIQFQNNGVVDDSQLPKDRFSAERLKGVDSTLKIQPAKLEDSAVYLCASSLLAGAFSTDTQYFGPGTRLTVL.

V is TRBV19 and J is TRBJ1-2; TRBD1 agrees at 8 bases. The junction had 7 bases not matched to a gene; V was cut back by 5 bases and J by 2 bases. The CDR3 runs 15 residues. Germline loops: CDR1 LNHDA, CDR2 SQIVND (reference sequence). Here the CDR3 reads CASSPGTGANYGYTF. CDR3 DNA: TGTGCCAGTAGTCCCGGGACAGGAGCCAACTATGGCTACACCTTC.

This clonotype has more than one count but fewer than ten. The V gene is TRBV24-1, the J gene TRBJ2-7; D unclear. Germline V CDR1 and CDR2: KGHDR, SFDVKD. V lost 4 bases and J 2 bases, leaving 2 bases between the germline ends. The CDR3 extends over 11 amino acids. CDR3 sequence: CATSDAYEQYF. In nucleotides, the CDR3 is TGTGCCACCAGTGACGCCTACGAGCAGTACTTC.

V and J are TRBV19 and TRBJ1-4; maybe TRBD1 (6 bases). This CDR3 is 18 amino acids long. From germline, CDR1 is LNHDA and CDR2 SQIVND (reference sequence). V was cut by 5 bases and J by 7 bases, with 26 bases left in between. The DNA for the CDR3 is TGTGCCAGTAGTGCACCTCCTCTTGGGGGGGGCGCGGGTGAAAAACTGTTTTTT. As protein: CASSAPPLGGGAGEKLFF.

V is TRBV19 and J is TRBJ1-5; D perhaps matches TRBD1 (5 bases). Germline-derived CDR1 and CDR2 are LNHDA and SQIVND (reference sequence). There are 13 residues in the CDR3. Trimming pared 1 base from V and 11 bases from J, leaving 12 bases between. The CDR3 is CASSIVVREAQHF. In DNA, the CDR3 is TGTGCCAGTAGTATAGTCGTCAGGGAGGCCCAGCATTTT.

The chain's CDR3 is CASSSNPGQVSYTF. The CDR3 region has the DNA TGTGCCAGCAGCTCCAATCCGGGACAGGTTAGCTACACCTTC. The chain is built from TRBV11-3 and TRBJ1-2, with 8 bases aligning to TRBD1. After removal of 4 bases from V and 9 bases from J, the junction contained 10 bases not matched to a gene. Germline CDR1 and CDR2: SGHNT and YENEEA. This CDR3 has 14 amino acids.

In regard to this clonotype: The junction shows a germline mismatch at one end, possibly a read error. The J gene is TRBJ1-1, the V gene TRBV29-1, with D hard to call. The CDR3 is made up of 14 amino acids. Germline CDR1 reads SQVTM; CDR2 reads ANQGSEA. DNA of the CDR3: TGCAGCGTCCGATACTCCGGAAAACTCACTAAAGCTTTCTTT. Translation gives CSVRYSGKLTKAFF.

By sample share, this clonotype is medium-sized. The chain's CDR3 is CSVEDAGGHEQYF. CDR3 DNA sequence: TGCAGCGTTGAAGATGCGGGGGGCCACGAGCAGTACTTC. The genes are TRBV29-1 and TRBJ2-7; TRBD2 matches 8 bases. V shed 0 bases and J 5 bases; nucleotides not matched to a gene: 3. This CDR3 is 13 amino acids long. The V gene's germline CDR1 is SQVTM and CDR2 ANQGSEA.

This clonotype turned up a few times. The chain links TRBV30 to TRBJ2-6; possible D gene TRBD2, 6 bases. Germline V gene lookup returns CDR1 GTSNPN and CDR2 SVGIG (reference sequence). The CDR3 length is 15 residues. The V end lost 1 base, the J end lost 2 bases, and 9 bases lay between the germline ends. The CDR3 nucleotides are TGTGCCTGGAGTGAGGAGGGGACTGGGGCCAACGTCCTGACTTTC. It yields the protein CAWSEEGTGANVLTF. Full variable domain (missing parts from reference TRBV30 and TRBJ2-6): SQTIHQWPATLVQPVGSPLSLECTVEGTSNPNLYWYRQAAGRGLQLLFYSVGIGQISSEVPQNLSASRPQDRQFILSSKKLLLSDSGFYLCAWSEEGTGANVLTFGAGSRLTVL.

This chain links TRBV15 with TRBJ2-5, with D hard to call. Germline-derived CDR1 and CDR2 are LNHNV and YYDKDF (reference sequence). The V and J ends lost 5 bases and 0 bases respectively, with 7 bases between them. The CDR3 has 13 amino acids. CDR3 loop: CATSDSNQETQYF. The CDR3 region has the DNA TGTGCCACCAGCGACTCGAACCAAGAGACCCAGTACTTC.

The chain is built from TRBV27 and TRBJ1-1; 7 nucleotides agree with TRBD1. From germline, CDR1 is MNHEY and CDR2 SMNVEV (reference sequence). The CDR3 has 16 residues. J lost 4 bases, V lost 3 bases, and 11 bases had no gene match. CDR3 in DNA: TGTGCCAGCAGTTTCCACCTCAGGGGGGCCGTCACTGAAGCTTTCTTT. Its translation: CASSFHLRGAVTEAFF.

This clonotype was picked up a small number of times. The chain has TRBV5-3 and TRBJ2-5; TRBD2 aligns across 7 bases. TRBV5-3 is placed among ORFs of uncertain function. V shed 2 bases, J shed 5 bases, and the junction held 12 bases outside the gene matches. The CDR3 extends over 16 amino acids. The CDR3 loop reads CARSLPPSRGGETQYF. The CDR3, as DNA: TGTGCCAGAAGCTTACCCCCTTCCCGGGGAGGGGAGACCCAGTACTTC.

This clonotype was recorded a few times. The chain links TRBV15 to TRBJ2-1, with D perhaps assigned TRBD1 or TRBD2 (6 bases each). This CDR3 has 13 residues. Between the trimmed V and J ends, which lost 8 bases and 6 bases, there was a span of 14 bases. In germline, CDR1 is LNHNV, CDR2 YYDKDF (reference sequence). The CDR3 here is CATGRGELNEQFF. DNA of the CDR3: TGTGCCACCGGTAGGGGGGAGCTCAATGAGCAGTTCTTC.

In its sample, this clonotype was seen a few times. This sequence joins TRBV5-6 and TRBJ1-4; no clear D gene. The germline CDR1 and CDR2 sequences are SGHDT and YYEEEE. Trimming pared 4 bases from V and 3 bases from J, leaving 13 bases between. The length of the CDR3 is 15 residues. The CDR3 here is CASSLEGGPNEKLFF. In DNA form, the CDR3 reads TGTGCCAGCAGCCTGGAGGGAGGTCCTAATGAAAAACTGTTTTTT.

V gene TRBV30 combines with J gene TRBJ1-2; D is unresolved. V gave up 2 bases and J gave up 7 bases, with 8 bases separating them. The germline V gene encodes CDR1 GTSNPN and CDR2 SVGIG (reference sequence). The CDR3 sequence is 11 residues long. The CDR3 DNA sequence: TGTGCCTGGAGTTTCGCACTTGGCTACACCTTC. Translation gives CAWSFALGYTF.

This clonotype was seen only a few times. The chain is built from TRBV7-6 and TRBJ2-3; 12 bases agree with TRBD2. The V gene's germline CDR1 is SGHVS and CDR2 FNYEAQ. Unmatched junction bases numbered 12, after V lost 5 bases and J lost 6 bases. The CDR3 extends over 17 amino acids. CDR3 nucleotides: TGTGCCAGCAGCCCCCGGAGGACTAGCGGGGCCCCGGATACGCAGTATTTT. This encodes CASSPRRTSGAPDTQYF.

This clonotype was recorded a few times. V and J are TRBV5-4 and TRBJ2-7; 7 nucleotides line up with TRBD1. CDR1 and CDR2 (germline): SGHNT, YYREEE (reference sequence). The V gene end was trimmed by 4 bases and the J gene end by 0 bases; junction bases not matched to a gene: 7. The CDR3 is 15 amino acids. In DNA, the CDR3 is TGTGCCAGCAGCAACCGGGACAGTGGCTCCTACGAGCAGTACTTC. It codes for CASSNRDSGSYEQYF.

The chain uses TRBV6-6 and TRBJ1-2, with a tentative D call TRBD1 (5 bases). V was pared by 4 bases and J by 4 bases, with 13 bases between. This CDR3 region has 14 residues. In germline, CDR1 is MNHNY, CDR2 SVGAGI (reference sequence). The CDR3 nucleotides are TGTGCCAGCAGTTTACAGGAGGACTTCTATGGCTACACCTTC. It encodes CASSLQEDFYGYTF.